The TCR beta chain described here comes from a study of blood T cell repertoires in COVID-19. Study in general: There were acute and convalescent COVID-19 samples, and they came from the United States, Italy and Spain. T cells, B-cell-depleted T cells, or PBMCs supplied cDNA or gDNA.

Under the authors' procedure: How many nucleated cells were present was estimated from reference gene primer amplification. TCRdb's table, derived via immunoSEQ multiplex PCR, lists solely in-frame clones and lacks some. V and J calls and clone size are those listed in that table; D and trimming were worked out from the DNA. The table includes 140,000 to 150,000 clones, approximately 91% detected once. CDR3 length equals 12 residues. Trimming removed 3 bases at V and 2 bases at J, with 8 bases between. Germline CDR1 reads DFQATT; CDR2 reads SNEGSKA (reference sequence). This chain uses TRBV20-1 with TRBJ2-7; D is undetermined. The source of this sequence is a man aged 65-85 years with acute or convalescent COVID-19. The sequenced sample was peripheral blood. Here the CDR3 reads CSASLGPYEQYF. The CDR3 DNA sequence: TGCAGTGCTAGTTTGGGCCCCTACGAGCAGTACTTC.